This TCR beta chain appears in the sequencing data of a study of T cells expressing NK-cell markers. Template switching by 5'RACE with UMIs generated the TCR beta cDNA. For each CDR3 protein, TCRdb gives one entry from its re-call of the 5' RACE reads, without DNA. The sample shows 250,000 or so distinct CDR3 sequences, and 4.2% sits with its ten largest clones. Germline V gives CDR1 SEHNR, CDR2 FQNEAQ (reference sequence). The CDR3 spans 14 residues. The sequenced sample consisted of blood T cells: a sorted CD56 or NKG2C T cell subset, CD4+ or CD8+ T cells, or bulk PBMC T cells (not recorded which). This chain connects TRBV7-9 to TRBJ1-1. This receptor was identified in a woman between 18 and 69 years old in good health. The CDR3 sequence: CASSLTGQNTEAFF.